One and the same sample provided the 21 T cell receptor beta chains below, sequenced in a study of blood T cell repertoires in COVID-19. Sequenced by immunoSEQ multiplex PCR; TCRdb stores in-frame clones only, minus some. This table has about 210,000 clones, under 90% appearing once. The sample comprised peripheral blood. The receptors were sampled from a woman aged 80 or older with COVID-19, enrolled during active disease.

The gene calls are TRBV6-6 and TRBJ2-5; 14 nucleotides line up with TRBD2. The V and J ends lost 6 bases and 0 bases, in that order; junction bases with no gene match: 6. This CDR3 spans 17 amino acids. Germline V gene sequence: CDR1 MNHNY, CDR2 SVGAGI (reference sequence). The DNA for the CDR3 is TGTGCCAGCAGGCGACTAGCGGGAGGGTTATACCAAGAGACCCAGTACTTC. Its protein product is CASRRLAGGLYQETQYF.

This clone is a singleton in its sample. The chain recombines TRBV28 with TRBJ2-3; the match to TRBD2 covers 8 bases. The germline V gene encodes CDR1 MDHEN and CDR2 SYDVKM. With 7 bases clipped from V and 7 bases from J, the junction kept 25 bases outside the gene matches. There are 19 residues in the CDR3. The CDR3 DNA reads TGTGCCAGCACCGACTCAAAACAAGGGGGTAGCGGGAAAAAAAATACGCAGTATTTT. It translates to CASTDSKQGGSGKKNTQYF.

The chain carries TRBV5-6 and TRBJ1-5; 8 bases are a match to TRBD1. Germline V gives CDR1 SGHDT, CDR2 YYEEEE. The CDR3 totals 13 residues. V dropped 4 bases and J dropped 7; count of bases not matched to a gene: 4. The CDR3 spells CASSQTGAQPQHF. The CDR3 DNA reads TGTGCCAGCAGCCAGACAGGGGCCCAGCCCCAGCATTTT.

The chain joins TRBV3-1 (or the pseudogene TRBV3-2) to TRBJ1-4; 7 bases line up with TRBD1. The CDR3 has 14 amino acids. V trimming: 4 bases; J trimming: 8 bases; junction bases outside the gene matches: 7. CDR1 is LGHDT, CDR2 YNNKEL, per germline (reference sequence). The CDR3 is CASSPRQGMEKLFF. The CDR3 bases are TGTGCCAGCAGCCCGAGACAGGGTATGGAAAAACTGTTTTTT.

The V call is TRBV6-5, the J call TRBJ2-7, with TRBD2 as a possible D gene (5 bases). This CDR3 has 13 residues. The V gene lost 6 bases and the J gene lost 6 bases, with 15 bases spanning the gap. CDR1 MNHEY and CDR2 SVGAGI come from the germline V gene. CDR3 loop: CASRGGGESEQYF. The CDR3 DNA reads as TGTGCCAGCAGAGGAGGTGGGGAGAGCGAGCAGTACTTC.

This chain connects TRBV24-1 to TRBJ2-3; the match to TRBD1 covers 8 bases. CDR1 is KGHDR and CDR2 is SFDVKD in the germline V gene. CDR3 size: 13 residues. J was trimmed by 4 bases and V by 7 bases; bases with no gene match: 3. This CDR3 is CATRGQVSDTQYF. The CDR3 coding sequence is TGTGCCACCAGGGGACAGGTCTCAGATACGCAGTATTTT.

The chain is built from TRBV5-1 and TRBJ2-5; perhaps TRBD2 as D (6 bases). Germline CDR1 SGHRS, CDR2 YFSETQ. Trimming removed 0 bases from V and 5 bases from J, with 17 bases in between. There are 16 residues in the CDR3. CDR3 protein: CASSLGGVAGRETQYF. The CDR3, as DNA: TGCGCCAGCAGCTTGGGAGGTGTTGCGGGGCGGGAGACCCAGTACTTC.

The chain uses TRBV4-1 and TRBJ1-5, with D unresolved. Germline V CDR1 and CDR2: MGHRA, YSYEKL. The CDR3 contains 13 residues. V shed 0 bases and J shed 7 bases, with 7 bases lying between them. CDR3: CASSQDSRQPQHF. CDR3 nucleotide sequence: TGCGCCAGCAGCCAAGATTCGCGGCAGCCCCAGCATTTT.

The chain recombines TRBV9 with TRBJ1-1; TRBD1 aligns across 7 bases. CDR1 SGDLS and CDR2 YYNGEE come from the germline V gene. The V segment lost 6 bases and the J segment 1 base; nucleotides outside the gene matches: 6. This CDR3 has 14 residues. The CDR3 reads CASTLSGGNTEAFF. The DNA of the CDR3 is TGTGCCAGCACCCTATCAGGGGGGAACACTGAAGCTTTCTTT.

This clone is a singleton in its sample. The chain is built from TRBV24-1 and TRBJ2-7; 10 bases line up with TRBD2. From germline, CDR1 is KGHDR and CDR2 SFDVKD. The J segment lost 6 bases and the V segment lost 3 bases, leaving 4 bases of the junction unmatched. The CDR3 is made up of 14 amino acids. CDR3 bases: TGTGCCACCAGTGATCCACGGACTAGCGGCGAGCAGTACTTC. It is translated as CATSDPRTSGEQYF.

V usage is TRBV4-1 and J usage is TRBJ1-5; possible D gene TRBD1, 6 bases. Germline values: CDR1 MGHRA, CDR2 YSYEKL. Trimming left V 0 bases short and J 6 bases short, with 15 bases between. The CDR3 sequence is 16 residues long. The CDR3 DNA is TGCGCCAGCAGCCAAGATTTTTCTGCAGGGGCTCAGCCCCAGCATTTT. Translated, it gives CASSQDFSAGAQPQHF.

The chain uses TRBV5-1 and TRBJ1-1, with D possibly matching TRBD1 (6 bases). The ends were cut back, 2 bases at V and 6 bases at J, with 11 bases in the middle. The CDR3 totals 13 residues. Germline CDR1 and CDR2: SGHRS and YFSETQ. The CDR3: CASSLGQIPEAFF. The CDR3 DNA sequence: TGCGCCAGCAGCTTAGGACAGATCCCTGAAGCTTTCTTT.

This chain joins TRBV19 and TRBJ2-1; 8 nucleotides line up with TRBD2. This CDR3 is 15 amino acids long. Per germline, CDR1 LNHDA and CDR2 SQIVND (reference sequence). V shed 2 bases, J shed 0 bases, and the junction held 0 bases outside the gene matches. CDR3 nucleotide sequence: TGTGCCAGTAGTATACGGGGGGGCTCCTACAATGAGCAGTTCTTC. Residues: CASSIRGGSYNEQFF.

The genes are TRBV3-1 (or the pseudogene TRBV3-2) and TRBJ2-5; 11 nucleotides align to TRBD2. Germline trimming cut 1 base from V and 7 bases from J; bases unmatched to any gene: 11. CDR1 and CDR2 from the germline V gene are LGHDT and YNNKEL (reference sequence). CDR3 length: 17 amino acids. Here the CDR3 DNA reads TGTGCCAGCAGCCAAGGGGATAGCGGGGGGGCCTGGGGGACCCAGTACTTC. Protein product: CASSQGDSGGAWGTQYF.

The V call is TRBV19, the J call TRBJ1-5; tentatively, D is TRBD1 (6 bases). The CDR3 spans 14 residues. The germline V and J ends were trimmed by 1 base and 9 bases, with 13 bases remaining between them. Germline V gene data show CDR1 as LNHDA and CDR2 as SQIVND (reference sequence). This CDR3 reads CASSIGRGARPQHF. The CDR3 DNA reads TGTGCCAGTAGTATAGGCAGGGGAGCTCGGCCCCAGCATTTT.

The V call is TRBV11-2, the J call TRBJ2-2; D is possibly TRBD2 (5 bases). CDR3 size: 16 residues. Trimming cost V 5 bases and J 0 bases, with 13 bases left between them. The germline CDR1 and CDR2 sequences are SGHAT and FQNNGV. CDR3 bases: TGTGCCAGCAGCCCGAGGGCCAATGCGAACACCGGGGAGCTGTTTTTT. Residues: CASSPRANANTGELFF.

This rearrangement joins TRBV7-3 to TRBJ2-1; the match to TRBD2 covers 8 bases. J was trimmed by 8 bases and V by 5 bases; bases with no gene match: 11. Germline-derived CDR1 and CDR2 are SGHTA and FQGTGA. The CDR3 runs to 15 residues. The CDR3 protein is CASSQRRSGSDEQFF. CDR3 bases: TGTGCCAGCAGCCAACGGAGGAGCGGGAGCGATGAGCAGTTCTTC. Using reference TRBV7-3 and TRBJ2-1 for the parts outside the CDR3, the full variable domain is GAGVSQTPSNKVTEKGKYVELRCDPISGHTALYWYRQSLGQGPEFLIYFQGTGAADDSGLPNDRFFAVRPEGSVSTLKIQRTERGDSAVYLCASSQRRSGSDEQFFGPGTRLTVL.

CDR3 in DNA: TGTGCCAGCAGCACCACAGGGAAGGGCTACGAGCAGTACTTC. Its protein product is CASSTTGKGYEQYF. The chain has TRBV7-9 and TRBJ2-7, with D possibly being TRBD1 (6 bases). Germline assignment: CDR1 SEHNR and CDR2 FQNEAQ (reference sequence). The V end lost 5 bases, the J end lost 3 bases, and 14 bases lay between the germline ends. The CDR3 consists of 14 residues.

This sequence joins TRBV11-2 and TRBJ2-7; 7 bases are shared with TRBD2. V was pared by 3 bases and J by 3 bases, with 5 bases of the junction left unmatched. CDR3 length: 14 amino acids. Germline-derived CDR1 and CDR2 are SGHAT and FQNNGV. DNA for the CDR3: TGTGCCAGCAGCTTGGCTAGCGGAAACTACGAGCAGTACTTC. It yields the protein CASSLASGNYEQYF. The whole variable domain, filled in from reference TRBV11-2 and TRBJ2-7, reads EAGVAQSPRYKIIEKRQSVAFWCNPISGHATLYWYQQILGQGPKLLIQFQNNGVVDDSQLPKDRFSAERLKGVDSTLKIQPAKLEDSAVYLCASSLASGNYEQYFGPGTRLTVT.

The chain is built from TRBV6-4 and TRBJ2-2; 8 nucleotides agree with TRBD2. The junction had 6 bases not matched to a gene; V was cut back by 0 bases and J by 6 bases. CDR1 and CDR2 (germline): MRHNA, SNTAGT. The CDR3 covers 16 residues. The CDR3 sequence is CASSDSTGLVPGELFF. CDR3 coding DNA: TGTGCCAGCAGTGACTCTACGGGACTAGTCCCCGGGGAGCTGTTTTTT.

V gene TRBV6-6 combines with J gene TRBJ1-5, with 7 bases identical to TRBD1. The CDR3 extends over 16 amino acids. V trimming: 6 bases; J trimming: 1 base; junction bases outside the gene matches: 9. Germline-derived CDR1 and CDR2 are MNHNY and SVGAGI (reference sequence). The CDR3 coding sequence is TGTGCCAGCAGCCGACGTGAGGGGGCCAGCAATCAGCCCCAGCATTTT. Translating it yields CASSRREGASNQPQHF.